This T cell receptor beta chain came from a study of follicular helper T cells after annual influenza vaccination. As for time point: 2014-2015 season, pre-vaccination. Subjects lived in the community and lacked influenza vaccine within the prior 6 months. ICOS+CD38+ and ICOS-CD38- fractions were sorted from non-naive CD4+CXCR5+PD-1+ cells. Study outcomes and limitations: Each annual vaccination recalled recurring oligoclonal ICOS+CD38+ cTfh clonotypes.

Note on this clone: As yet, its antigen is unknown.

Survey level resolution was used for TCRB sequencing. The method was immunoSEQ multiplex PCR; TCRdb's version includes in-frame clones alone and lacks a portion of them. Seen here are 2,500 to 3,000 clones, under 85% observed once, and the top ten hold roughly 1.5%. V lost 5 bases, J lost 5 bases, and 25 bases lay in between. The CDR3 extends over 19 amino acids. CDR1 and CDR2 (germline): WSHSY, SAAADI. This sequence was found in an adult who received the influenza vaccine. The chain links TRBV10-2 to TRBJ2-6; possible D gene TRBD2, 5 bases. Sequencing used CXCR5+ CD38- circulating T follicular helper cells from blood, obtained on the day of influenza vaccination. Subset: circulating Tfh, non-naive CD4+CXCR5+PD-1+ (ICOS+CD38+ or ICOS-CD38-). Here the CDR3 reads CASSRGYTSNKSRANVLTF. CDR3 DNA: TGCGCCAGCAGTCGAGGGTACACTTCTAACAAAAGTCGGGCCAACGTCCTGACTTTC.